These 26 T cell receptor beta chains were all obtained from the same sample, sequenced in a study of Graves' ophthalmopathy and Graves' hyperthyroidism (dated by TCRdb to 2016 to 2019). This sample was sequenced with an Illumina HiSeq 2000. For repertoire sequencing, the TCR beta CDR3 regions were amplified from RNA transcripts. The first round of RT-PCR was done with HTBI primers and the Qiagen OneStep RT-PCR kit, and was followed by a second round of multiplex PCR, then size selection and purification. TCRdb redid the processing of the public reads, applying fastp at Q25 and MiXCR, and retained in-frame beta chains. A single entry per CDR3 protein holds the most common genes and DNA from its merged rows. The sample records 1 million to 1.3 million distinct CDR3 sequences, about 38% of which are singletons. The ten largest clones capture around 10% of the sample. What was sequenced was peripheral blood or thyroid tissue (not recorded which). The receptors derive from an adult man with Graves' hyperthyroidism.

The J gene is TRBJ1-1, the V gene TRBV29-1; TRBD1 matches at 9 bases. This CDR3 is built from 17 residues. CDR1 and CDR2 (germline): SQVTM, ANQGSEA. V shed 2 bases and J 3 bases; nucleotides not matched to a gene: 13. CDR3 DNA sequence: TGCAGCGTTGAAAGAGACAGCCCCAGGACAGGGGACACTGAAGCTTTCTTT. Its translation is CSVERDSPRTGDTEAFF.

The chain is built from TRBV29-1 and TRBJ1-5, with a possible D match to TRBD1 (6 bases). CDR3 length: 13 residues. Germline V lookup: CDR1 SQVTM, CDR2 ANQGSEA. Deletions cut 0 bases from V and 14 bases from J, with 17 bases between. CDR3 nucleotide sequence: TGCAGCGTTGAAGAAACTAGCGGGGGCTCCAAGCATTTT. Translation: CSVEETSGGSKHF. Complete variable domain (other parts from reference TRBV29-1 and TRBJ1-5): SAVISQKPSRDICQRGTSLTIQCQVDSQVTMMFWYRQQPGQSLTLIATANQGSEATYESGFVIDKFPISRPNLTFSTLTVSNMSPEDSSIYLCSVEETSGGSKHFGDGTRLSIL.

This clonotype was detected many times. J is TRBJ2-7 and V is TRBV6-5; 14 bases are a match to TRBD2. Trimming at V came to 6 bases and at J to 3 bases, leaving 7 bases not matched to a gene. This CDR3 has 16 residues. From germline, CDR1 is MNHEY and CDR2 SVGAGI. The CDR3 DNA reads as TGTGCCAGCAGGGGGCCGGGACTAGCGGGAGACTACGAGCAGTACTTC. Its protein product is CASRGPGLAGDYEQYF.

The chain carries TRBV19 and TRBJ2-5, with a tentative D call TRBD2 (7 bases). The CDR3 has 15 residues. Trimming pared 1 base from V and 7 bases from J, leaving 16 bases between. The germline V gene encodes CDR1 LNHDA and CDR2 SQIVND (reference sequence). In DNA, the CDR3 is TGTGCCAGTAGTATAGTAGGGGGAGGGGTTGGGACCCAGTACTTC. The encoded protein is CASSIVGGGVGTQYF.

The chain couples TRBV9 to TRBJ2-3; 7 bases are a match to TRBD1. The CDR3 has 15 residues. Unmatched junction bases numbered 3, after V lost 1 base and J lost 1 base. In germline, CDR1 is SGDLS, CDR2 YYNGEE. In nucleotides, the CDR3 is TGTGCCAGCAGCGTACCCCAGGGGGGCACAGATACGCAGTATTTT. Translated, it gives CASSVPQGGTDTQYF.

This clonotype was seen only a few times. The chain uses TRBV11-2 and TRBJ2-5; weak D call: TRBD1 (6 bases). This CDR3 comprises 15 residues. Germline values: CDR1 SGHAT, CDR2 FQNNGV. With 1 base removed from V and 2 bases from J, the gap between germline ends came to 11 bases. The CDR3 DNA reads TGTGCCAGCAGCTTAGTTCGGGACAAGCAAGAGACCCAGTACTTC. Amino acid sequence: CASSLVRDKQETQYF.

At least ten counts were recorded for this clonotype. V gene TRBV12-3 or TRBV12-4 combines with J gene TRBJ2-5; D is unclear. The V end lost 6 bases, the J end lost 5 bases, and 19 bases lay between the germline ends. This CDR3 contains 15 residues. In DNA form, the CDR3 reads TGTGCCAGCAGCCCGACAACTACCCCGAGGGAGACCCAGTACTTC. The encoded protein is CASSPTTTPRETQYF.

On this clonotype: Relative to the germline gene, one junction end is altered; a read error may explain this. CDR3 nucleotide sequence: TGTGCCAGCAGACCCTGGGACAGGGTTTTAGAGACCCAGTCCTTC. Translating it yields CASRPWDRVLETQSF. J is TRBJ2-5 and V is TRBV7-2; TRBD1 agrees at 9 bases. This CDR3 is 15 amino acids long. Germline V gene sequence: CDR1 SGHTA, CDR2 FQGNSA.

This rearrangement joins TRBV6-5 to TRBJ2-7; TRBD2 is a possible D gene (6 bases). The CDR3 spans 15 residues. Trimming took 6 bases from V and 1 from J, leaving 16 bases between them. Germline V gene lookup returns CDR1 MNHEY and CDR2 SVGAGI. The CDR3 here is CASSTLAELSYEQYF. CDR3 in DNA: TGTGCCAGCAGCACACTAGCCGAACTATCCTACGAGCAGTACTTC.

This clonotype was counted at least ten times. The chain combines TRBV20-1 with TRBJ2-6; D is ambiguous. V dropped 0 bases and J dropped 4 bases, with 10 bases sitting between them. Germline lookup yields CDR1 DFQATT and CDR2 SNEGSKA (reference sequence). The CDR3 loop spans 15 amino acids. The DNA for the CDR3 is TGCAGTGCTAGAGAAGGGTCCGTGGGGGCCAACGTCCTGACTTTC. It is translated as CSAREGSVGANVLTF.

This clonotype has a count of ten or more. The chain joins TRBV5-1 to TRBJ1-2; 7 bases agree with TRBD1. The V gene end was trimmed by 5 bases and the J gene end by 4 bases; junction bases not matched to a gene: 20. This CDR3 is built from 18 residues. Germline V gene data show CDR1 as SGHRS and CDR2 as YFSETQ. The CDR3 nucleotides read TGCGCCAGCAGAGAGCGTCAGGGGGTACTTATGGTTATCTATGGCTACACCTTC. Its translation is CASRERQGVLMVIYGYTF.

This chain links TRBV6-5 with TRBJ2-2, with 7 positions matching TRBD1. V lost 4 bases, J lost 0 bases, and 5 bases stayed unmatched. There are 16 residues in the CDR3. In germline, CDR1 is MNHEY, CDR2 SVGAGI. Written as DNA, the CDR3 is TGTGCCAGCAGTTTCCCGCAGGGGGCGAACACCGGGGAGCTGTTTTTT. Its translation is CASSFPQGANTGELFF.

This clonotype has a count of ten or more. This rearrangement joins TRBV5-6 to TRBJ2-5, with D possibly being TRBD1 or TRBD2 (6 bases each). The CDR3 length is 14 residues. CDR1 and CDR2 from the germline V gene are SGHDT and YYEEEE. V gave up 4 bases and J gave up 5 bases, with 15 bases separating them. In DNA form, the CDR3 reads TGTGCCAGCAGCCGGAAGGGGGGAATCGAGACCCAGTACTTC. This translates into CASSRKGGIETQYF.

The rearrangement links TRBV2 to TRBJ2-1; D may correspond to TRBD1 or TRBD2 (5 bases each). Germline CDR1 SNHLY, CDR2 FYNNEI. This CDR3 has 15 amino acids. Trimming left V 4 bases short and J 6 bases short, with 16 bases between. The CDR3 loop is CASSAGPLPTNEQFF. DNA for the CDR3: TGTGCCAGCAGTGCGGGACCATTACCTACCAATGAGCAGTTCTTC.

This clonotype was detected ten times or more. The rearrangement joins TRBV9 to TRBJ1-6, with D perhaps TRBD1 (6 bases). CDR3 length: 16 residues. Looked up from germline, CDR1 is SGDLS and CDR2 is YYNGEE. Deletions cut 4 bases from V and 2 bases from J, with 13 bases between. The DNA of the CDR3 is TGTGCCAGCAGCCCAGGGGTCACGACCTATAATTCACCCCTCCACTTT. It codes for CASSPGVTTYNSPLHF.

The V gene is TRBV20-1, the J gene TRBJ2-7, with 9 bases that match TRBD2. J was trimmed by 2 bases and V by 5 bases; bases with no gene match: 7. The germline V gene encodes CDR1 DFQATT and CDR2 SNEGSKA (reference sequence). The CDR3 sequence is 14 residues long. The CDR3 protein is CSAAGGDRAYEQYF. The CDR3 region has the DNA TGCAGTGCTGCGGGAGGGGATCGGGCCTACGAGCAGTACTTC.

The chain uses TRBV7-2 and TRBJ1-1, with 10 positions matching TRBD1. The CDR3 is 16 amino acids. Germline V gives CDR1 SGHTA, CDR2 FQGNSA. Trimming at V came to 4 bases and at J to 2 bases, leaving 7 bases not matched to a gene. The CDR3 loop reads CASSYWTGGYNTEAFF. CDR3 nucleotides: TGTGCCAGCAGCTACTGGACAGGGGGTTACAACACTGAAGCTTTCTTT.

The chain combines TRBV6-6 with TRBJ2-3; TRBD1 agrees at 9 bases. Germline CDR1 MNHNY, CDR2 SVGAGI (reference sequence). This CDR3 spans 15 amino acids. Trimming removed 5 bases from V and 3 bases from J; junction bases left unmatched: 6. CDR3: CASSPRDRETDTQYF. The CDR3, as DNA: TGTGCCAGCAGTCCGAGGGACAGGGAAACAGATACGCAGTATTTT.

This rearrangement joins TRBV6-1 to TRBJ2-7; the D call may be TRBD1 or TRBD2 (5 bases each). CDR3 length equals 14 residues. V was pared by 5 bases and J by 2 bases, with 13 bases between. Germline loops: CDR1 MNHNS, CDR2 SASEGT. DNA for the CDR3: TGTGCCAGCAGTCTAACGGGACGGGCCTACGAGCAGTACTTC. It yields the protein CASSLTGRAYEQYF.

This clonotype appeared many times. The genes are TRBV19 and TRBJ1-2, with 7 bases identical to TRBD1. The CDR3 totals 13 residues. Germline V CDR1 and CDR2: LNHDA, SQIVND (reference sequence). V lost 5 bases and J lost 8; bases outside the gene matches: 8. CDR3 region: CASSLGQTEGYTF. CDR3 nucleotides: TGTGCCAGTAGTCTGGGACAGACGGAGGGCTACACCTTC. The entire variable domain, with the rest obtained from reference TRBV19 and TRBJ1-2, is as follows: DGGITQSPKYLFRKEGQNVTLSCEQNLNHDAMYWYRQDPGQGLRLIYYSQIVNDFQKGDIAEGYSVSREKKESFPLTVTSAQKNPTAFYLCASSLGQTEGYTFGSGTRLTVV.

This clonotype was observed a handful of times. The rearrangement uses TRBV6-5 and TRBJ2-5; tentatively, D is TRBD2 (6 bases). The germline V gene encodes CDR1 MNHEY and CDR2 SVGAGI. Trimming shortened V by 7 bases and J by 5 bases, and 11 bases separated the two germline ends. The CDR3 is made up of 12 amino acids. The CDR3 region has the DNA TGTGCCAGCACCACGGAGGGGGAGACCCAGTACTTC. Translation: CASTTEGETQYF.

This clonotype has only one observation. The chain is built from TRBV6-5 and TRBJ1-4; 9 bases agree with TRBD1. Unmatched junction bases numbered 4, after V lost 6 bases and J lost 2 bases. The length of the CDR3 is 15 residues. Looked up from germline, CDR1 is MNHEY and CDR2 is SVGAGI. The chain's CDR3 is CASRSTGGTNEKLFF. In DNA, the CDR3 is TGTGCCAGCAGAAGCACAGGGGGCACTAATGAAAAACTGTTTTTT.

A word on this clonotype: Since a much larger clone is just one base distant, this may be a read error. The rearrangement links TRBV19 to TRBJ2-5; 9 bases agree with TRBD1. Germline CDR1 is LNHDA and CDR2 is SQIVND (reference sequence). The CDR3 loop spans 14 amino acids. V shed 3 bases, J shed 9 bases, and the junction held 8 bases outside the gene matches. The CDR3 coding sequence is TGTGCCAGTAGTATCCGGGACAGGGAGGAGGCCCAGTACTTC. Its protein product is CASSIRDREEAQYF.

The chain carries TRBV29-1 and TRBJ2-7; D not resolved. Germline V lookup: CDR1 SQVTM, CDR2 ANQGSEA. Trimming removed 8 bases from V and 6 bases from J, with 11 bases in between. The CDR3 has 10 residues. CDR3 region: CSFRYTEQYF. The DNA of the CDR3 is TGCAGCTTCCGCTATACCGAGCAGTACTTC.

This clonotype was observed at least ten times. For the CDR3, the DNA is TGTGCCAGCAGTAAGAGGGGACAGGGATTCTCTGAAGCTTTCTTT. It translates to CASSKRGQGFSEAFF. The chain recombines TRBV14 with TRBJ1-1, with 9 bases matching TRBD1. This CDR3 has 15 residues. Germline lookup yields CDR1 SGHDN and CDR2 FVKESK. Trimming cost V 6 bases and J 6 bases; bases outside gene matches: 11.

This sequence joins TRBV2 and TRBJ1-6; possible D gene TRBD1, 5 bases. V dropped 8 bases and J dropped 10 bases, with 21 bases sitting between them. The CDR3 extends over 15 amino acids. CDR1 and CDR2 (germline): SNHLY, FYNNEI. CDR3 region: CASENGAFVDSPLHF. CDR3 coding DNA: TGTGCCAGCGAGAATGGGGCGTTTGTTGACTCACCCCTCCACTTT.